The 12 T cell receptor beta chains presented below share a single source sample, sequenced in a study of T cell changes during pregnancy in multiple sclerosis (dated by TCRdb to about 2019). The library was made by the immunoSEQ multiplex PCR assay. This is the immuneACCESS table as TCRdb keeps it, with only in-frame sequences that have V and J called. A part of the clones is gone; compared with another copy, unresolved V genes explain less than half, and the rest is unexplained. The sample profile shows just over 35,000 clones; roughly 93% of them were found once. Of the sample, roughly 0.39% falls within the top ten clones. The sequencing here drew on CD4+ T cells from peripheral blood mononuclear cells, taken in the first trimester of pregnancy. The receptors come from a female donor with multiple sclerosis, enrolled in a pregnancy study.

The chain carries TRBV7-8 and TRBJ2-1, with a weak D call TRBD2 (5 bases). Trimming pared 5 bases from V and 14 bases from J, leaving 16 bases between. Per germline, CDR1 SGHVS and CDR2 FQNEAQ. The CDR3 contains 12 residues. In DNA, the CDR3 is TGTGCCAGCAGCATCGGCCCCCAGAGGGAGTTCTTC. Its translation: CASSIGPQREFF.

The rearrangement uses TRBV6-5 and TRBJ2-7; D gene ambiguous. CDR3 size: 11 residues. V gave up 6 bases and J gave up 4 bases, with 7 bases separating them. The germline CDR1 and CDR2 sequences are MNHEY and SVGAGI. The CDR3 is CASRSVYEQYF. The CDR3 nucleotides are TGTGCCAGCAGGAGCGTATACGAGCAGTACTTC.

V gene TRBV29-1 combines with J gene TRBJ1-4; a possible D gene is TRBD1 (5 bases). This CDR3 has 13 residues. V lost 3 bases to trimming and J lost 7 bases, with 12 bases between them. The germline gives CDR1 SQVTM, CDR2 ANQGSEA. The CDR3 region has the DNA TGCAGCGTTGACGGGGTCGGGGGTGAAAAACTGTTTTTT. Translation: CSVDGVGGEKLFF.

CDR3 nucleotide sequence: TGTGCCAGCAGCTTTGGACACGGACAGGAAGCTTTCTTT. Protein: CASSFGHGQEAFF. This chain uses TRBV7-9 with TRBJ1-1; TRBD1 is a possible D gene (6 bases). V lost 3 bases to trimming and J lost 8 bases, with 13 bases between them. Germline CDR1 reads SEHNR; CDR2 reads FQNEAQ (reference sequence). The CDR3 has 13 residues.

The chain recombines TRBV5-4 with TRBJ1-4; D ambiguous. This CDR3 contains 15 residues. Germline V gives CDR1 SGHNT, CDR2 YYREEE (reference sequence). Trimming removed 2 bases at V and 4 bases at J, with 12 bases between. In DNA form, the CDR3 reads TGTGCCAGCAGCTTCCGATCTACCGGTAATGAAAAACTGTTTTTT. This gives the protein CASSFRSTGNEKLFF.

For the CDR3, the DNA is TGCGCCAGCAGCCCGAGGACAGGGGGCATAGAGACCCAGTACTTC. Its translation: CASSPRTGGIETQYF. This chain uses TRBV4-1 with TRBJ2-5, with 11 bases fitting TRBD1. CDR3 length: 15 residues. Germline V gives CDR1 MGHRA, CDR2 YSYEKL. Trimming took 4 bases from V and 4 from J; bases not matched to a gene: 5.

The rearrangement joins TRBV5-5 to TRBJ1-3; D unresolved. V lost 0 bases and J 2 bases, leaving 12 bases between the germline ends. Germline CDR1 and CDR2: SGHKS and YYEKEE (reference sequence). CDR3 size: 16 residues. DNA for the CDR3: TGTGCCAGCAGCTTGGGATCCTCAGGTACTGGAAACACCATATATTTT. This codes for CASSLGSSGTGNTIYF. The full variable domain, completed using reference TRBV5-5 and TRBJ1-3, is DAGVTQSPTHLIKTRGQQVTLRCSPISGHKSVSWYQQVLGQGPQFIFQYYEKEERGRGNFPDRFSARQFPNYSSELNVNALLLGDSALYLCASSLGSSGTGNTIYFGEGSWLTVV.

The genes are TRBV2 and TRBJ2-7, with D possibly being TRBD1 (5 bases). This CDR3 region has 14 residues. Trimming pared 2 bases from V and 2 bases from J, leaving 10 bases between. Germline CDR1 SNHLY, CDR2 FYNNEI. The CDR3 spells CASSEQGGTYEQYF. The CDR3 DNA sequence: TGTGCCAGCAGTGAACAGGGTGGAACCTACGAGCAGTACTTC.

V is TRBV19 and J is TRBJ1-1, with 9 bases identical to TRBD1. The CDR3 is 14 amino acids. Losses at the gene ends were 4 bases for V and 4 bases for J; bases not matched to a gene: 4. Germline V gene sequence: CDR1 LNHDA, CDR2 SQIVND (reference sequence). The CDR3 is CASSSTTGGTEAFF. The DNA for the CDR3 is TGTGCCAGTAGTAGCACGACAGGGGGCACTGAAGCTTTCTTT.

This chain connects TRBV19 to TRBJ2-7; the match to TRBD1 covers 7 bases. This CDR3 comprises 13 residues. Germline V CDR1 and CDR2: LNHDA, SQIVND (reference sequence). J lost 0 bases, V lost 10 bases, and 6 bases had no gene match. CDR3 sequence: CATDSGGSYEQYF. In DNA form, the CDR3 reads TGTGCCACGGACTCAGGGGGCTCCTACGAGCAGTACTTC.

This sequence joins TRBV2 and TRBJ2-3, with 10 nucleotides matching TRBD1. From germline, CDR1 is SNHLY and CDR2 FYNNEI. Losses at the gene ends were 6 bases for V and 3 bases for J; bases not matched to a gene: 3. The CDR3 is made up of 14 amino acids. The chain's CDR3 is CASSQDRGTDTQYF. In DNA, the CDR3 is TGTGCCAGCAGCCAGGACAGGGGGACAGATACGCAGTATTTT. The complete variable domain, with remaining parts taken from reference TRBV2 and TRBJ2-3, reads EPEVTQTPSHQVTQMGQEVILRCVPISNHLYFYWYRQILGQKVEFLVSFYNNEISEKSEIFDDQFSVERPDGSNFTLKIRSTKLEDSAMYFCASSQDRGTDTQYFGPGTRLTVL.

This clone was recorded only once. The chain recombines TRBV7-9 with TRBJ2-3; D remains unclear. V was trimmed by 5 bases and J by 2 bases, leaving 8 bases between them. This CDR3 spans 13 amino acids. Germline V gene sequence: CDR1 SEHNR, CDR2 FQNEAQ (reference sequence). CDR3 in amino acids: CASSPLSTDTQYF. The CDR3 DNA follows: TGTGCCAGCAGCCCCCTCTCCACAGATACGCAGTATTTT.